The TCR beta chain under discussion was sequenced for a study of cytomegalovirus exposure and HLA in healthy donors. It was with 60 Vbeta and 13 Jbeta primers that the PCR ran. Some clones are missing from TCRdb's copy, which holds only in-frame ones; the method was immunoSEQ multiplex PCR. The sample lists approximately 140,000 clones; 77% were seen once. The CDR3 runs 14 residues. The germline CDR1 and CDR2 sequences are SGHTS and YDEGEE. V was shortened by 0 bases and J by 4 bases, with 11 bases between the two germline ends. The sequenced sample was PBMCs. The chain has TRBV5-8 and TRBJ2-7; the D gene is possibly TRBD1 (5 bases). The TCR was taken from a woman between 45 and 60 years old in good health and CMV-seronegative. In nucleotides, the CDR3 is TGTGCCAGCAGCTTGGCTCAGACAGCGTACGAGCAGTACTTC. It codes for CASSLAQTAYEQYF.